What follows describes a single T cell receptor (beta chain). Its specificity is unknown. The data stem from a study of cytomegalovirus exposure and HLA in healthy donors. Primers for the PCR totalled 60 Vbeta and 13 Jbeta. Profiling relied on immunoSEQ multiplex PCR, and the TCRdb table lists in-frame clones only, not all of them. In all, the sample yields 77,000 or so clones. Study-wide results and caveats: Associated with HLA alleles at 0.05 false discovery rate in a later analysis were 16,951 TCR beta sequences. V- and J-gene trimming of TCR beta was linked (in a later analysis) to a missense DCLRE1C variant. Across donors, sequencing depth was assumed by presence/absence analyses to be roughly uniform.

Sequences were obtained from PBMCs. The sequence was collected from a man aged 30 to 45 in good health and CMV-seronegative.

The CDR3 nucleotides are TGTGCCAGCTCACCTAGGCAGGCAGGGAATCAGCCCCAGCATTTT. Translating gives CASSPRQAGNQPQHF. V usage is TRBV18 and J usage is TRBJ1-5, with a possible D match to TRBD1 (5 bases). The CDR3 covers 15 residues. The V and J ends lost 3 bases and 4 bases respectively, with 13 bases between them. Germline V CDR1 and CDR2: KGHSH, LQKENI.